One sample yielded the 14 T cell receptor beta chains listed below, sequenced in a study of OX40 agonist ivuxolimab in advanced cancers. The repertoire was sequenced with immunoSEQ multiplex PCR; TCRdb's copy has only in-frame clones and lacks some. The data contain tens of thousands of clones, approximately 89% of them singletons. This material consisted of CD4+ or CD8+ T cells sorted from blood, taken in a trial of the OX40 agonist ivuxolimab. These receptors were obtained from an adult with an advanced solid tumor such as melanoma, head and neck, liver or kidney cancer.

The chain couples TRBV29-1 to TRBJ2-1; 12 nucleotides agree with TRBD2. Germline CDR1 and CDR2: SQVTM and ANQGSEA. The CDR3 runs to 15 residues. J lost 2 bases, V lost 7 bases, and 6 bases had no gene match. This chain's CDR3 is CSAVTSGSAYNEQFF. The CDR3 DNA is TGCAGCGCCGTGACTAGCGGGAGTGCCTACAATGAGCAGTTCTTC.

This chain connects TRBV4-1 to TRBJ2-7; weak D call: TRBD2 (7 bases). There are 18 residues in the CDR3. Trimming stripped 9 bases from V and 3 bases from J, with 30 bases between. Germline CDR1 MGHRA, CDR2 YSYEKL. CDR3 amino acids: CARADGGGAHPHHYEQYF. CDR3 coding DNA: TGCGCCAGGGCGGATGGAGGGGGGGCACACCCCCACCACTACGAGCAGTACTTC.

The chain uses TRBV4-3 and TRBJ2-5; D remains ambiguous. The germline V gene has CDR1 LGHNA and CDR2 YSLEER. The ends were cut back, 0 bases at V and 5 bases at J, with 7 bases in the middle. The CDR3 covers 13 residues. CDR3 sequence reads: CASSQEGWETQYF. The CDR3 DNA is TGCGCCAGCAGCCAAGAGGGGTGGGAGACCCAGTACTTC.

Here the CDR3 reads CASSPPGLAGAADTQYF. CDR3 in DNA: TGTGCCAGCAGCCCGCCGGGACTAGCGGGAGCGGCAGATACGCAGTATTTT. The chain couples TRBV7-6 to TRBJ2-3; 14 bases fit TRBD2. Germline V gene data show CDR1 as SGHVS and CDR2 as FNYEAQ. This CDR3 has 17 amino acids. V dropped 5 bases and J dropped 4; count of bases not matched to a gene: 8.

This chain links TRBV2 with TRBJ2-2; 8 positions match TRBD1. This CDR3 is 16 amino acids long. Germline assignment: CDR1 SNHLY and CDR2 FYNNEI. V trimming: 1 base; J trimming: 3 bases; junction bases outside the gene matches: 4. This CDR3 is CASSEGTGIDTGELFF. The CDR3 coding sequence is TGTGCCAGCAGTGAAGGGACAGGGATTGACACCGGGGAGCTGTTTTTT. Together with reference TRBV2 and TRBJ2-2, the CDR3 gives the full variable domain: EPEVTQTPSHQVTQMGQEVILRCVPISNHLYFYWYRQILGQKVEFLVSFYNNEISEKSEIFDDQFSVERPDGSNFTLKIRSTKLEDSAMYFCASSEGTGIDTGELFFGEGSRLTVL.

The chain uses TRBV27 and TRBJ1-6, with a weak D call TRBD1 (5 bases). The CDR3 consists of 15 residues. The V and J ends lost 7 bases and 10 bases respectively, with 20 bases between them. Per the germline V gene, CDR1 is MNHEY and CDR2 is SMNVEV (reference sequence). CDR3 sequence (DNA): TGTGCCAGCAATTCTATAGGCGGGGCAGGATCACCCCTCCACTTT. Translation gives CASNSIGGAGSPLHF.

The chain has TRBV6-6 and TRBJ2-7, with TRBD1 identical over 9 bases. The CDR3 sequence is 15 residues long. V trimming: 5 bases; J trimming: 5 bases; junction bases outside the gene matches: 10. CDR1 is MNHNY, CDR2 SVGAGI, per germline (reference sequence). The CDR3 sequence: CASSAYGTGTHEQYF. The DNA for the CDR3 is TGTGCCAGCAGTGCCTACGGGACAGGGACCCACGAGCAGTACTTC.

The V gene is TRBV19, the J gene TRBJ1-2, with a possible D match to TRBD1 (6 bases). Germline-derived CDR1 and CDR2 are LNHDA and SQIVND (reference sequence). The CDR3 covers 14 residues. V was trimmed by 5 bases and J by 7 bases, leaving 17 bases between them. The CDR3 DNA is TGTGCCAGTAGTTTATGGACAGAGAATGGTGGCTACACCTTC. Protein sequence: CASSLWTENGGYTF. The complete variable domain, with remaining parts taken from reference TRBV19 and TRBJ1-2, reads DGGITQSPKYLFRKEGQNVTLSCEQNLNHDAMYWYRQDPGQGLRLIYYSQIVNDFQKGDIAEGYSVSREKKESFPLTVTSAQKNPTAFYLCASSLWTENGGYTFGSGTRLTVV.

This chain links TRBV5-6 with TRBJ2-1, with D maybe TRBD1 (6 bases). This CDR3 is built from 15 residues. The ends were cut back, 2 bases at V and 1 base at J, with 10 bases in the middle. From germline, CDR1 is SGHDT and CDR2 YYEEEE. Here the CDR3 reads CASSLSGASYNEQFF. The DNA for the CDR3 is TGTGCCAGCAGCTTATCAGGGGCTTCCTACAATGAGCAGTTCTTC.

This rearrangement joins TRBV7-2 to TRBJ2-5; possibly TRBD1 or TRBD2 for D (7 bases each). CDR3 size: 16 residues. Germline lookup yields CDR1 SGHTA and CDR2 FQGNSA. Trimming cost V 2 bases and J 5 bases, with 18 bases left between them. Here the CDR3 reads CASSLQGGGGGETQYF. In DNA, the CDR3 is TGTGCCAGCAGCTTACAGGGGGGCGGGGGAGGGGAGACCCAGTACTTC.

This rearrangement joins TRBV6-5 to TRBJ1-3; D is perhaps TRBD1 (6 bases). The CDR3 runs 14 residues. Germline V gives CDR1 MNHEY, CDR2 SVGAGI. Trimming removed 2 bases from V and 16 bases from J, with 21 bases in between. The CDR3 nucleotides read TGTGCCAGCAGTTACGAACAGGGCAGGCTGATGTTGTATTTT. Encoded protein: CASSYEQGRLMLYF.

This chain uses TRBV7-9 with TRBJ2-3, with 9 bases matching TRBD2. Germline V lookup: CDR1 SEHNR, CDR2 FQNEAQ (reference sequence). The CDR3 length is 14 residues. After removal of 1 base from V and 11 bases from J, the junction contained 7 bases not matched to a gene. Here the CDR3 DNA reads TGTGCCAGCAGCTTAGGTCCTAGCGGGGAGGAGCAGTATTTT. Its translation: CASSLGPSGEEQYF.

The chain is built from TRBV28 and TRBJ2-3, with D perhaps being TRBD1 or TRBD2 (5 bases each). V was shortened by 6 bases and J by 0 bases, with 13 bases between the two germline ends. The length of the CDR3 is 15 residues. Germline V gives CDR1 MDHEN, CDR2 SYDVKM. CDR3 protein: CASRRRDHSTDTQYF. The DNA of the CDR3 is TGTGCCAGCAGACGCCGGGACCATAGCACAGATACGCAGTATTTT.

This clone has a single count. V and J are TRBV9 and TRBJ2-3; D might be TRBD2 (5 bases). Germline CDR1 reads SGDLS; CDR2 reads YYNGEE. The CDR3 extends over 13 amino acids. Trimming left V 0 bases short and J 6 bases short, with 8 bases between. The CDR3 sequence: CASSVVSEDTQYF. The DNA of the CDR3 is TGTGCCAGCAGCGTAGTTAGCGAGGATACGCAGTATTTT.